A selection of T cell receptor beta chains follows, all from one sample in a study of CD8 T cells in ankylosing spondylitis. TCRdb itself ran the 5' RACE reads through MiXCR, one entry per CDR3 protein. The sample yields about 260,000 distinct CDR3 sequences, around 19% seen once. Input material: blood, either unsorted or a sorted T cell fraction (not recorded which). The receptors here all came from a male donor with ankylosing spondylitis or in good health (not recorded which). CDR3s include the opening cysteine and the closing phenylalanine or tryptophan. A D gene is named only where the DNA matches it firmly. The size entry is marked missing in some rows and otherwise reads once, few, many or a size class.

j_gene | v_gene | d_gene | len | abundance | CDR3aa | CDR3nt
TRBJ2-6 | TRBV12-3/TRBV12-4 | TRBD1 | 17 | NA | CASSTGQGWSGANVLTF | TGTGCCAGCAGTACGGGACAGGGCTGGTCTGGGGCCAACGTCCTGACTTTC
TRBJ2-3 | TRBV25-1 | NA | 15 | many | CASLGRGGFTDTQYF | TGTGCCAGCTTGGGACGAGGGGGATTCACAGATACGCAGTATTTT
TRBJ2-4 | TRBV7-8 | NA | 20 | few | CASSAQALGHTRLAKNIQYF | TGTGCCAGCAGCGCACAAGCCTTAGGACACACCCGACTGGCCAAAAACATTCAGTACTTC
TRBJ2-5 | TRBV6-1 | NA | 12 | NA | CAGSQKGETQYF | TGTGCCGGCAGCCAGAAAGGGGAGACCCAGTACTTC
TRBJ2-1 | TRBV28 | TRBD2 | 17 | NA | CASRIPLAGGPRNEQFF | TGTGCCAGCAGAATCCCCCTAGCGGGAGGGCCGCGGAATGAGCAGTTCTTC
TRBJ1-6 | TRBV28 | NA | 16 | NA | CASSLGWGQGDSPLHF | TGTGCCAGCAGTTTAGGGTGGGGTCAGGGCGATTCACCCCTCCACTTT
TRBJ2-5 | TRBV7-2 | NA | 11 | NA | CASSSRGATYF | TGTGCCAGCAGCTCCCGTGGGGCCACTTACTTC
TRBJ2-2 | TRBV6-1 | NA | 16 | NA | CASSEALGLHTGELFF | TGTGCCAGCAGTGAAGCTCTCGGTCTTCACACCGGGGAGCTGTTTTTT
TRBJ2-4 | TRBV28 | NA | 14 | NA | CASSFTTGQNIQYF | TGTGCCAGCAGTTTTACCACAGGGCAAAACATTCAGTACTTC
TRBJ1-5 | TRBV10-2 | NA | 13 | NA | CASRIGTNQPQHF | TGCGCCAGCAGGATTGGGACGAATCAGCCCCAGCATTTT
TRBJ2-5 | TRBV5-1 | NA | 13 | NA | CASSLVLGGTQYF | TGCGCCAGCAGCTTGGTGCTAGGTGGGACCCAGTACTTC
TRBJ1-1 | TRBV4-1 | NA | 15 | NA | CASSQVSTDDLVAFF | TGCGCCAGCAGCCAAGTTTCTACGGATGATCTTGTAGCTTTCTTT
TRBJ2-5 | TRBV3-1 | NA | 12 | few | CASSQDGETQYF | TGTGCCAGCAGCCAAGATGGGGAGACCCAGTACTTC
TRBJ1-1 | TRBV30 | NA | 12 | few | CAWRDTDTEAFF | TGTGCCTGGAGGGACACCGACACTGAAGCTTTCTTT
TRBJ2-3 | TRBV12-3/TRBV12-4 | TRBD2 | 17 | few | CASSAWTSGGGGDTQYF | TGTGCCAGCAGTGCCTGGACTAGCGGGGGAGGTGGGGATACGCAGTATTTT
TRBJ2-3 | TRBV29-1 | TRBD2 | 17 | NA | CSAASLAGGITPDTQYF | TGCAGCGCCGCCTCGCTAGCGGGAGGGATCACACCAGATACGCAGTATTTT
TRBJ2-2 | TRBV10-3 | NA | 12 | NA | CAISPNTGELFF | TGTGCCATCAGTCCTAACACCGGGGAGCTGTTTTTT
TRBJ2-5 | TRBV5-1 | NA | 12 | NA | CASSSKIGTQYF | TGCGCCAGCAGCTCCAAGATAGGGACCCAGTACTTC
TRBJ2-3 | TRBV10-3 | TRBD2 | 15 | many | CAISVAGGSTDTQYF | TGTGCCATCAGTGTAGCGGGAGGAAGCACAGATACGCAGTATTTT
TRBJ2-1 | TRBV12-3/TRBV12-4 | NA | 16 | NA | CASSRKTPFSYNEQFF | TGTGCCAGCAGCCGTAAGACTCCTTTCTCCTACAATGAGCAGTTCTTC
TRBJ1-1 | TRBV20-1 | NA | 14 | many | CSAPRESSSTEAFF | TGCAGTGCCCCCCGGGAGTCGAGTTCCACTGAAGCTTTCTTT
TRBJ2-5 | TRBV27 | NA | 16 | few | CASSLDGTGSWETQYF | TGTGCCAGCAGTTTAGACGGGACGGGGTCTTGGGAGACCCAGTACTTC
TRBJ1-5 | TRBV19 | TRBD1 | 13 | NA | CAVGTGLLQPQHF | TGTGCCGTAGGGACAGGTCTTCTTCAGCCCCAGCATTTT
TRBJ2-2 | TRBV12-3/TRBV12-4 | TRBD2 | 16 | few | CASSRTSGRALRELFF | TGTGCCAGCAGTAGGACTAGCGGGAGGGCCCTTAGGGAGCTGTTTTTT
TRBJ2-3 | TRBV27 | NA | 14 | NA | CASGLLRRSDTQYF | TGTGCCAGTGGCCTTCTGCGTCGATCAGATACGCAGTATTTT
TRBJ2-1 | TRBV5-1 | TRBD2 | 14 | few | CASRLAVVGNEQFF | TGCGCCAGCAGGCTAGCGGTCGTAGGCAATGAGCAGTTCTTC
TRBJ1-3 | TRBV12-3/TRBV12-4 | NA | 15 | many | CASSLDGAAGNTIYF | TGTGCCAGCAGTTTAGACGGGGCTGCTGGAAACACCATATATTTT
TRBJ1-1 | TRBV5-8 | TRBD1 | 15 | NA | CASSLGYRGPTEAFF | TGTGCCAGCAGCTTGGGGTACAGGGGGCCCACTGAAGCTTTCTTT
TRBJ2-1 | TRBV7-7 | NA | 16 | NA | CASSLGLAGSYNEQFF | TGTGCTAGCAGCTTAGGTTTGGCGGGGTCCTACAATGAGCAGTTCTTC
TRBJ2-1 | TRBV29-1 | TRBD1 | 15 | few | CSVEGGQGAYNEQFF | TGCAGCGTTGAGGGCGGACAGGGGGCCTACAATGAGCAGTTCTTC
TRBJ1-5 | TRBV24-1 | NA | 13 | few | CATTEGNNQPQHF | TGTGCCACCACGGAGGGAAATAATCAGCCCCAGCATTTT
TRBJ1-3 | TRBV11-1 | TRBD1 | 14 | NA | CASRTTGPGNTIYF | TGTGCCAGCAGGACGACAGGGCCTGGAAACACCATATATTTT
TRBJ1-1 | TRBV7-3 | NA | 13 | many | CASSSGRFTEAFF | TGTGCCAGCAGCTCCGGACGGTTCACTGAAGCTTTCTTT
TRBJ2-2 | TRBV12-3/TRBV12-4 | TRBD2 | 16 | few | CASSSASGRSTGELFF | TGTGCCAGCAGCTCAGCTAGCGGGAGGAGCACCGGGGAGCTGTTTTTT
TRBJ2-1 | TRBV12-5 | NA | 17 | once | CASGCRRAEPSYNEQFF | TGTGCTAGTGGTTGCCGAAGGGCGGAACCTTCCTACAATGAGCAGTTCTTC
TRBJ1-1 | TRBV9 | NA | 15 | NA | CASSVGGPMNTEAFF | TGTGCCAGCAGCGTAGGGGGCCCCATGAACACTGAAGCTTTCTTT
TRBJ2-1 | TRBV20-1 | TRBD2 | 15 | many | CSARPPGLALNEQFF | TGCAGTGCTCGACCCCCGGGACTAGCGCTCAATGAGCAGTTCTTC
TRBJ2-2 | TRBV6-2/TRBV6-3 | NA | 13 | NA | CASRRGSAGELLF | TGTGCCAGCAGGAGAGGGTCGGCCGGGGAGCTGCTTTTT
TRBJ1-1 | TRBV6-5 | NA | 12 | few | CASSSRNTEAFF | TGTGCCAGCAGTTCAAGGAACACTGAAGCTTTCTTT
TRBJ2-2 | TRBV29-1 | TRBD2 | 14 | NA | CSVLGLAGAGELFF | TGCAGCGTTTTAGGTCTAGCGGGCGCCGGGGAGCTGTTTTTT
TRBJ2-3 | TRBV10-3 | TRBD2 | 17 | NA | CAISERLAGGSTDTQYF | TGTGCCATCAGTGAGCGACTAGCGGGAGGGTCCACAGATACGCAGTATTTT
TRBJ2-1 | TRBV29-1 | TRBD1 | 14 | few | CSVASGTGGNEQFF | TGCAGCGTTGCGTCGGGGACAGGGGGCAATGAGCAGTTCTTC
TRBJ1-5 | TRBV28 | NA | 15 | NA | CASSPRPGGNQPQHF | TGTGCCAGCAGTCCACGACCGGGGGGTAATCAGCCCCAGCATTTT